What follows are 32 T cell receptor beta chains derived from one specimen sequenced in a study of blood T cell repertoires in COVID-19. Method: immunoSEQ multiplex PCR; TCRdb's copy keeps in-frame clones and lacks some. The data contain tens of thousands of clones, roughly four fifths of them singletons. The sample taken for sequencing was peripheral blood. These TCRs come from a woman of 80 years or more with acute or convalescent COVID-19.

V gene TRBV11-2 combines with J gene TRBJ2-3, with D possibly TRBD1 on 5 matching bases. Trimming left V 4 bases short and J 2 bases short, with 19 bases between. Germline CDR1 is SGHAT and CDR2 is FQNNGV. The CDR3 loop spans 17 amino acids. CDR3 region: CASSYLPAGSDTDTQYF. The CDR3 DNA follows: TGTGCCAGCAGCTACCTCCCGGCAGGGTCCGACACAGATACGCAGTATTTT.

In DNA form, the CDR3 reads TGTGCCACCAGCAGGGACAGAAGCAATCAGCCCCAGCATTTT. This encodes CATSRDRSNQPQHF. This chain links TRBV15 with TRBJ1-5, with D tentatively TRBD1 (6 bases). The CDR3 has 14 residues. Germline V CDR1 and CDR2: LNHNV, YYDKDF (reference sequence). Trimming took 3 bases from V and 1 from J, leaving 7 bases between them. The full variable domain, completed using reference TRBV15 and TRBJ1-5, is DAMVIQNPRYQVTQFGKPVTLSCSQTLNHNVMYWYQQKSSQAPKLLFHYYDKDFNNEADTPDNFQSRRPNTSFCFLDIRSPGLGDTAMYLCATSRDRSNQPQHFGDGTRLSIL.

V is TRBV19 and J is TRBJ1-2; D gene uncertain. The CDR3 sequence is 12 residues long. V dropped 6 bases and J dropped 7 bases, with 12 bases sitting between them. Per germline, CDR1 LNHDA and CDR2 SQIVND (reference sequence). The CDR3 reads CASRRADRGYTF. The DNA for the CDR3 is TGTGCCAGTAGGAGGGCGGACCGTGGCTACACCTTC.

The J gene is TRBJ1-1, the V gene TRBV6-5, with D possibly TRBD1 on 6 matching bases. This CDR3 region has 12 residues. Trimming removed 6 bases from V and 4 bases from J, with 9 bases in between. Germline V gene lookup returns CDR1 MNHEY and CDR2 SVGAGI. CDR3 DNA: TGTGCCAGCAGGGGGGGGCCCACTGAAGCTTTCTTT. Amino acids: CASRGGPTEAFF.

This clone has at least ten counts. The chain combines TRBV7-3 with TRBJ2-3, with 7 bases matching TRBD2. CDR3 length equals 15 residues. Germline trimming cut 1 base from V and 2 bases from J; bases unmatched to any gene: 3. Germline V gene data show CDR1 as SGHTA and CDR2 as FQGTGA. CDR3 sequence: CASSLSGGATDTQYF. The DNA of the CDR3 is TGTGCCAGCAGCTTAAGCGGGGGAGCCACAGATACGCAGTATTTT.

The chain combines TRBV6-5 with TRBJ1-2; TRBD1 matches at 8 bases. From germline, CDR1 is MNHEY and CDR2 SVGAGI. The CDR3 covers 14 residues. The V gene end was trimmed by 6 bases and the J gene end by 3 bases; junction bases not matched to a gene: 6. DNA for the CDR3: TGTGCCAGCAGATTACAGGGACAGGACTATGGCTACACCTTC. As protein: CASRLQGQDYGYTF.

The chain joins TRBV29-1 to TRBJ2-3; 9 bases are a match to TRBD1. This CDR3 spans 16 amino acids. Looked up from germline, CDR1 is SQVTM and CDR2 is ANQGSEA. J gave up 2 bases and V 4 bases, and 10 bases lay outside the gene matches. DNA of the CDR3: TGCAGCGTTGGAGAGATCGGGACAGGGTACACAGATACGCAGTATTTT. Protein: CSVGEIGTGYTDTQYF.

V usage is TRBV25-1 and J usage is TRBJ1-4, with a possible D match to TRBD1 (6 bases). The CDR3 sequence is 15 residues long. V shed 7 bases and J shed 7 bases, with 19 bases lying between them. The germline gives CDR1 MGHDK, CDR2 SYGVNS. Here the CDR3 reads CASTPSGGLTEKLFF. The CDR3 region has the DNA TGTGCCAGCACGCCCTCCGGGGGGCTTACTGAAAAACTGTTTTTT.

This CDR3 reads CASSLRDFGYEQYF. CDR3 nucleotide sequence: TGTGCCAGCAGCCTCCGGGACTTCGGCTACGAGCAGTACTTC. J is TRBJ2-7 and V is TRBV7-7; D possibly corresponds to TRBD2 (6 bases). The CDR3 is 14 residues long. From germline, CDR1 is SSHAT and CDR2 FNYEAQ (reference sequence). With 5 bases removed from V and 3 bases from J, the gap between germline ends came to 14 bases. Complete variable domain (other parts from reference TRBV7-7 and TRBJ2-7): GAGVSQSPRYKVTKRGQDVTLRCDPISSHATLYWYQQALGQGPEFLTYFNYEAQPDKSGLPSDRFSAERPEGSISTLTIQRTEQRDSAMYRCASSLRDFGYEQYFGPGTRLTVT.

The chain combines TRBV5-1 with TRBJ1-1; 9 positions match TRBD1. This CDR3 is 14 amino acids long. The trim removed 4 bases at V and 6 bases at J, leaving 7 bases unmatched. Germline V gene sequence: CDR1 SGHRS, CDR2 YFSETQ. In DNA form, the CDR3 reads TGCGCCAGCAGCACGACAGGGGGGAGGCCTGAAGCTTTCTTT. This gives the protein CASSTTGGRPEAFF.

The chain is built from TRBV19 and TRBJ1-2, with 8 bases lining up with TRBD1. Per the germline V gene, CDR1 is LNHDA and CDR2 is SQIVND (reference sequence). Trimming at V came to 5 bases and at J to 5 bases, leaving 10 bases not matched to a gene. The CDR3 spans 15 residues. The CDR3: CASSPTSTGAYGYTF. The CDR3 coding sequence is TGTGCCAGTAGTCCAACTTCGACAGGGGCGTATGGCTACACCTTC.

This rearrangement joins TRBV11-2 to TRBJ2-7; D possibly corresponds to TRBD1 (5 bases). Germline lookup yields CDR1 SGHAT and CDR2 FQNNGV. The CDR3 has 18 amino acids. The ends were cut back, 1 base at V and 4 bases at J, with 23 bases in the middle. The CDR3 loop is CASSLGLSQGVAWYEQYF. Written as DNA, the CDR3 is TGTGCCAGCAGCTTAGGATTGTCCCAAGGGGTCGCTTGGTACGAGCAGTACTTC. Together with reference TRBV11-2 and TRBJ2-7, the CDR3 gives the full variable domain: EAGVAQSPRYKIIEKRQSVAFWCNPISGHATLYWYQQILGQGPKLLIQFQNNGVVDDSQLPKDRFSAERLKGVDSTLKIQPAKLEDSAVYLCASSLGLSQGVAWYEQYFGPGTRLTVT.

The rearrangement uses TRBV28 and TRBJ2-5; D is possibly TRBD2 (5 bases). The V and J ends lost 2 bases and 5 bases respectively, with 9 bases between them. CDR1 is MDHEN, CDR2 SYDVKM, per germline. This CDR3 comprises 13 residues. CDR3 nucleotides: TGTGCCAGCAGTTTAGGTCCGGGGGAGACCCAGTACTTC. The encoded protein is CASSLGPGETQYF.

This clone has a single count. J is TRBJ2-7 and V is TRBV5-1; weak D call: TRBD2 (5 bases). In germline, CDR1 is SGHRS, CDR2 YFSETQ. The CDR3 extends over 15 amino acids. V was cut by 0 bases and J by 5 bases, with 15 bases left in between. This CDR3 is CASSLVGATEDEQYF. In DNA, the CDR3 is TGCGCCAGCAGCTTGGTAGGTGCTACGGAGGACGAGCAGTACTTC.

The chain is built from TRBV5-1 and TRBJ1-1, with 8 bases identical to TRBD1. The CDR3 contains 16 residues. Germline assignment: CDR1 SGHRS and CDR2 YFSETQ. With 4 bases clipped from V and 5 bases from J, the junction kept 13 bases outside the gene matches. The CDR3 reads CASSLSGQGAGTEAFF. CDR3 bases: TGCGCCAGCAGCCTCTCCGGTCAGGGGGCAGGGACTGAAGCTTTCTTT.

The CDR3 reads CASAPGQGSYTQYF. The CDR3 DNA sequence: TGTGCCAGCGCTCCGGGACAGGGTAGCTATACGCAGTATTTT. This chain joins TRBV18 and TRBJ2-3, with 9 bases identical to TRBD1. The CDR3 loop spans 14 amino acids. Germline V CDR1 and CDR2: KGHSH, LQKENI. J was trimmed by 7 bases and V by 8 bases; bases with no gene match: 10.

CDR3 protein: CASSLTGTGIGNTIYF. The CDR3 DNA reads as TGCGCCAGCAGCTTAACCGGGACAGGGATTGGAAACACCATATATTTT. The chain carries TRBV5-1 and TRBJ1-3; 9 nucleotides agree with TRBD1. Germline V gives CDR1 SGHRS, CDR2 YFSETQ. There are 16 residues in the CDR3. V gave up 2 bases and J gave up 3 bases; unmatched junction bases: 6.

The V and J genes are TRBV5-1 and TRBJ2-3; the match to TRBD1 covers 7 bases. This CDR3 has 16 residues. With V trimmed by 0 bases and J by 6 bases, 10 bases remained unmatched. Germline V gives CDR1 SGHRS, CDR2 YFSETQ. CDR3 sequence reads: CASSLAVTGSGDTQYF. In nucleotides, the CDR3 is TGCGCCAGCAGCTTGGCGGTGACAGGGTCGGGGGATACGCAGTATTTT.

The chain couples TRBV19 to TRBJ1-4; D is unclear. Germline V gene data show CDR1 as LNHDA and CDR2 as SQIVND (reference sequence). This CDR3 region has 13 residues. The germline V and J ends were trimmed by 4 bases and 4 bases, with 7 bases remaining between them. In DNA form, the CDR3 reads TGTGCCAGTAGTACTCTTCTTAATGAAAAACTGTTTTTT. Protein product: CASSTLLNEKLFF.

V is TRBV27 and J is TRBJ2-7, with D possibly being TRBD1 (6 bases). From germline, CDR1 is MNHEY and CDR2 SMNVEV (reference sequence). This CDR3 contains 18 residues. V shed 6 bases and J shed 0 bases, with 24 bases lying between them. CDR3 protein: CASSLTYRTAFTSYEQYF. The CDR3 nucleotides are TGTGCCAGCAGCTTGACGTACCGGACAGCCTTTACCTCCTACGAGCAGTACTTC.

V is TRBV20-1 and J is TRBJ2-1; no clear D gene. The CDR3 sequence is 15 residues long. The V end lost 3 bases, the J end lost 3 bases, and 15 bases lay between the germline ends. Germline V gene data show CDR1 as DFQATT and CDR2 as SNEGSKA (reference sequence). CDR3 amino acids: CSASGTLVSYNEQFF. CDR3 DNA sequence: TGCAGTGCTAGTGGCACCCTAGTTAGCTACAATGAGCAGTTCTTC.

In DNA, the CDR3 is TGTGCCAGCAGCTTGGACCGGTCCCCAGGAAACACCTTC. This codes for CASSLDRSPGNTF. The chain links TRBV5-6 to TRBJ1-2; D is unresolved. Deletions cut 0 bases from V and 12 bases from J, with 15 bases between. CDR3 length: 13 amino acids. Germline V gene lookup returns CDR1 SGHDT and CDR2 YYEEEE.

The chain recombines TRBV5-1 with TRBJ2-2; D is unresolved. The CDR3 is made up of 14 amino acids. V lost 3 bases and J 5 bases, leaving 11 bases between the germline ends. Germline values: CDR1 SGHRS, CDR2 YFSETQ. This chain's CDR3 is CASSSPKVTGELFF. The CDR3 nucleotides read TGCGCCAGCAGCTCCCCTAAAGTAACCGGGGAGCTGTTTTTT.

The chain combines TRBV5-1 with TRBJ2-7; maybe TRBD1 (5 bases). Trimming shortened V by 4 bases and J by 2 bases, and 13 bases separated the two germline ends. Germline CDR1 reads SGHRS; CDR2 reads YFSETQ. CDR3 length: 14 residues. The DNA for the CDR3 is TGCGCCAGCAGCCCCCCGGACAACCCCTACGAGCAGTACTTC. This gives the protein CASSPPDNPYEQYF.

The chain couples TRBV28 to TRBJ2-1, with 7 bases identical to TRBD2. This CDR3 has 15 amino acids. Germline trimming cut 7 bases from V and 6 bases from J; bases unmatched to any gene: 12. The germline V gene encodes CDR1 MDHEN and CDR2 SYDVKM. In nucleotides, the CDR3 is TGTGCCAGCATCCCCTCCCCCCGCGGGGGCAATGAGCAGTTCTTC. It translates to CASIPSPRGGNEQFF.

The chain links TRBV5-6 to TRBJ2-2, with D tentatively TRBD2 (6 bases). Trimming removed 3 bases from V and 0 bases from J, with 15 bases in between. The CDR3 covers 17 residues. Per the germline V gene, CDR1 is SGHDT and CDR2 is YYEEEE. Written as DNA, the CDR3 is TGTGCCAGCAGCTCAACCGGGTCGGGGGCGAACACCGGGGAGCTGTTTTTT. This sequence encodes CASSSTGSGANTGELFF.

The chain carries TRBV7-9 and TRBJ2-2, with 7 bases aligning to TRBD1. The germline V gene encodes CDR1 SEHNR and CDR2 FQNEAQ (reference sequence). The junction had 5 bases not matched to a gene; V was cut back by 5 bases and J by 5 bases. This CDR3 has 14 amino acids. CDR3 coding DNA: TGTGCCAGCAGCCGGGCCAGGGGGACCGGGGAGCTGTTTTTT. Residues: CASSRARGTGELFF.

V gene TRBV19 combines with J gene TRBJ1-6; TRBD1 is a possible D gene (5 bases). Per the germline V gene, CDR1 is LNHDA and CDR2 is SQIVND (reference sequence). Trimming cost V 10 bases and J 7 bases, with 14 bases left between them. The CDR3 loop spans 13 amino acids. The CDR3 spells CATSGTLNSPLHF. DNA of the CDR3: TGTGCCACTTCCGGGACTTTGAATTCACCCCTCCACTTT. The entire variable domain, with the rest obtained from reference TRBV19 and TRBJ1-6, is as follows: DGGITQSPKYLFRKEGQNVTLSCEQNLNHDAMYWYRQDPGQGLRLIYYSQIVNDFQKGDIAEGYSVSREKKESFPLTVTSAQKNPTAFYLCATSGTLNSPLHFGNGTRLTVT.

A single count supports this clone. The chain is built from TRBV9 and TRBJ2-7; 7 nucleotides line up with TRBD2. Germline lookup yields CDR1 SGDLS and CDR2 YYNGEE. The CDR3 has 15 residues. V shed 4 bases and J 2 bases; nucleotides not matched to a gene: 9. For the CDR3, the DNA is TGTGCCAGCAGCCCCACCGGACTAGGGACCTACGAGCAGTACTTC. Residues: CASSPTGLGTYEQYF.

The V call is TRBV7-2, the J call TRBJ2-3; 11 bases line up with TRBD2. CDR1 and CDR2 (germline): SGHTA, FQGNSA. This CDR3 contains 19 residues. V lost 7 bases and J lost 1; bases outside the gene matches: 16. Written as DNA, the CDR3 is TGTGCCAGCACCTCAGGACCTAGCGGGGGGCCCCGCCGCACAGATACGCAGTATTTT. Translated, it gives CASTSGPSGGPRRTDTQYF.

This rearrangement joins TRBV25-1 to TRBJ2-1, with 10 bases fitting TRBD2. This CDR3 region has 13 residues. Trimming took 8 bases from V and 2 from J; bases not matched to a gene: 0. CDR1 MGHDK and CDR2 SYGVNS come from the germline V gene. The CDR3: CASGLAAYNEQFF. CDR3 in DNA: TGTGCCAGCGGACTAGCGGCCTACAATGAGCAGTTCTTC.

This rearrangement joins TRBV5-4 to TRBJ2-1; 9 bases are shared with TRBD2. Germline V lookup: CDR1 SGHNT, CDR2 YYREEE (reference sequence). The CDR3 spans 14 residues. Unmatched junction bases numbered 8, after V lost 8 bases and J lost 5 bases. The CDR3 region has the DNA TGTGCCAGTTCCGGGACTAGCTTCGACAATGAGCAGTTCTTC. Protein sequence: CASSGTSFDNEQFF.